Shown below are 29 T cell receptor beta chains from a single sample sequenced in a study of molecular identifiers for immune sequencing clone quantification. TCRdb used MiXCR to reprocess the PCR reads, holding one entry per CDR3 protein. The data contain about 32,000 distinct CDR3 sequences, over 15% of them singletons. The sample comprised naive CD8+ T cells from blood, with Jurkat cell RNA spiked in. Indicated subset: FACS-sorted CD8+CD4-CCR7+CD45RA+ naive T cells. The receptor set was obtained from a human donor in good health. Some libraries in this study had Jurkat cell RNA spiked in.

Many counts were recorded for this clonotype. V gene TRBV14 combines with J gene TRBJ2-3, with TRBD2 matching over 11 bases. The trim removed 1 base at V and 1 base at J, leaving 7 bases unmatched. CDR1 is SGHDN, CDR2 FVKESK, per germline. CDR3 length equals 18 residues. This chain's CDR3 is CASSQGTSGSYGTDTQYF. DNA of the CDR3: TGTGCCAGCAGCCAAGGCACTAGCGGGAGTTACGGCACAGATACGCAGTATTTT.

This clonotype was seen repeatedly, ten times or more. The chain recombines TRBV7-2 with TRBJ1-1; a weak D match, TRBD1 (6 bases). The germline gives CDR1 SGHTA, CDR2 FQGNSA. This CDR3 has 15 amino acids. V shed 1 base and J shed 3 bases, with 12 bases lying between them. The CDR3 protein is CASSLVRDTDTEAFF. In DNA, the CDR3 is TGTGCCAGCAGCTTAGTCCGGGACACAGACACTGAAGCTTTCTTT.

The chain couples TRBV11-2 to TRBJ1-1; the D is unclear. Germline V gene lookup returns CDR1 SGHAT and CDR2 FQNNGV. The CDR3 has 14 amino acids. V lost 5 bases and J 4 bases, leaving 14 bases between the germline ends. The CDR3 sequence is CASSLMEVVTEAFF. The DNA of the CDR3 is TGTGCCAGCAGCCTGATGGAAGTCGTCACTGAAGCTTTCTTT.

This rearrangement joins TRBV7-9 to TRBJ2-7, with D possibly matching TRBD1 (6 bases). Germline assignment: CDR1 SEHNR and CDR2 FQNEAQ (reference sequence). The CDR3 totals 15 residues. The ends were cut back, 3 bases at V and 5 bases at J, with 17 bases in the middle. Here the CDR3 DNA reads TGTGCCAGCAGCTTTCCGAGACAGGCTACCCACGAGCAGTACTTC. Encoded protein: CASSFPRQATHEQYF.

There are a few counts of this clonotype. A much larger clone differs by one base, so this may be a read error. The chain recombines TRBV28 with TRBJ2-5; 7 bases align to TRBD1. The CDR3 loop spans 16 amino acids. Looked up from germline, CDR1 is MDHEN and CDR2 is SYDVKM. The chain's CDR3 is CASGLGTTGEQETQYF. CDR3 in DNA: TGTGCCAGCGGTTTAGGAACAACAGGGGAACAAGAGACCCAGTACTTC.

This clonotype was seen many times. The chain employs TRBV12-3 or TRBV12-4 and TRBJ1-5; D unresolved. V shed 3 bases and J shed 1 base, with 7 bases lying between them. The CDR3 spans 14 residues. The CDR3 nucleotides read TGTGCCAGCAGTTTTCTGGGGAGCAATCAGCCCCAGCATTTT. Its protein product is CASSFLGSNQPQHF.

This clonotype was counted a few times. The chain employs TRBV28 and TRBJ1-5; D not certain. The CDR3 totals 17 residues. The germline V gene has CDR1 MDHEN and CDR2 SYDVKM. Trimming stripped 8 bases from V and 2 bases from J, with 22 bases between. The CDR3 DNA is TGTGCCAGCCGCCCCCGGGGATTAACAGACGGCAATCAGCCCCAGCATTTT. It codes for CASRPRGLTDGNQPQHF.

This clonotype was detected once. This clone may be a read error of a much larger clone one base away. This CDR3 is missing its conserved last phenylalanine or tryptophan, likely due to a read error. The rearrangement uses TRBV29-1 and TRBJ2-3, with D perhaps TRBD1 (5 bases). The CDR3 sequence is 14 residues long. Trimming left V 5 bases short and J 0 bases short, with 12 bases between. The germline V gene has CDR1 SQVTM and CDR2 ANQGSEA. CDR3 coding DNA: TGCAGCGTTCCAACAGGAACTAGCACAGATACGCAGTATCTT. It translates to CSVPTGTSTDTQYL.

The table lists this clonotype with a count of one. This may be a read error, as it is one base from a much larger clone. The CDR3, as DNA: TGTGCCAGTAGTCCCCAGACAAAATACACTGAAGCTTTCTTT. Amino acid sequence: CASSPQTKYTEAFF. The V call is TRBV19, the J call TRBJ1-1, with unresolved D. The CDR3 loop spans 14 amino acids. Germline V gives CDR1 LNHDA, CDR2 SQIVND (reference sequence). V was shortened by 5 bases and J by 3 bases, with 13 bases between the two germline ends.

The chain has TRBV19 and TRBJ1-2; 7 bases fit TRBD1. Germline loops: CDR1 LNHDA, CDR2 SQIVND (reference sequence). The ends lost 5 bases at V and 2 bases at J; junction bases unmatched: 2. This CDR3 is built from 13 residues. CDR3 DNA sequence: TGTGCCAGTAGTCCGGGACAGAACTATGGCTACACCTTC. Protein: CASSPGQNYGYTF.

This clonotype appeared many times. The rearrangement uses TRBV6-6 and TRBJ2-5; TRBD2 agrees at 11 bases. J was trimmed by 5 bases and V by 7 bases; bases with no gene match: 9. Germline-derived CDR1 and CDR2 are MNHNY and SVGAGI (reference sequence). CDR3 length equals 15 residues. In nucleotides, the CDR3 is TGTGCCAGCAACACCGGGACTAGCGGTCGCGAGACCCAGTACTTC. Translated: CASNTGTSGRETQYF.

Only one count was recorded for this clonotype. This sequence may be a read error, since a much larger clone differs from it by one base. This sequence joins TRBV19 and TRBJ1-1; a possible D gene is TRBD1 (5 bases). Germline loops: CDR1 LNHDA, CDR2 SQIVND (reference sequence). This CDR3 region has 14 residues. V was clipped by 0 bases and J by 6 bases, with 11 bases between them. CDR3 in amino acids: CASSIDRVAAEAFF. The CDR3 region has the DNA TGTGCCAGTAGTATAGACAGGGTGGCCGCTGAAGCTTTCTTT. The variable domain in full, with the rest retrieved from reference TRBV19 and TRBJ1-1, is DGGITQSPKYLFRKEGQNVTLSCEQNLNHDAMYWYRQDPGQGLRLIYYSQIVNDFQKGDIAEGYSVSREKKESFPLTVTSAQKNPTAFYLCASSIDRVAAEAFFGQGTRLTVV.

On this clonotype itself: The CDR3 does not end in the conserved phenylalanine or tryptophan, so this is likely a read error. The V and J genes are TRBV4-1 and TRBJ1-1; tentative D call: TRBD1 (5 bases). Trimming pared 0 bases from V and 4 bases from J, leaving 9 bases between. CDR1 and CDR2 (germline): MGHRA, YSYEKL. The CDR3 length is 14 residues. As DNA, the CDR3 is TGCGCCAGCAGCCAAGACAGGGATTTCACTGAAGCTTTCTGT. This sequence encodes CASSQDRDFTEAFC.

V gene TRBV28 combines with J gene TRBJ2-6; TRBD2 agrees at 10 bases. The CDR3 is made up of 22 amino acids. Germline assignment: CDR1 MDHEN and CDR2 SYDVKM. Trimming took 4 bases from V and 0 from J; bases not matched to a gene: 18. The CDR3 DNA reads TGTGCCAGCAGTTCCCTGTCCGGGACTAGCGTTTTATTTAACTCTGGGGCCAACGTCCTGACTTTC. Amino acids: CASSSLSGTSVLFNSGANVLTF.

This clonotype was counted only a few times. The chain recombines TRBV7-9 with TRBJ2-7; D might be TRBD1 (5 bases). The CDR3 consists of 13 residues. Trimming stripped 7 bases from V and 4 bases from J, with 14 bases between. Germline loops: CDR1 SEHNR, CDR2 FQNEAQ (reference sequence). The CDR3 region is CASTQGGGYEQYF. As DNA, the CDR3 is TGTGCCAGCACCCAGGGTGGTGGATACGAGCAGTACTTC.

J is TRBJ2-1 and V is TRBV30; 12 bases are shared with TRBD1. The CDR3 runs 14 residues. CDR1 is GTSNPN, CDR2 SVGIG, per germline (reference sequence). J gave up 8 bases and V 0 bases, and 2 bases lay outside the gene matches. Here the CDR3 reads CAWSVGTGGDEQFF. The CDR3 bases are TGTGCCTGGAGTGTCGGGACAGGGGGCGATGAGCAGTTCTTC.

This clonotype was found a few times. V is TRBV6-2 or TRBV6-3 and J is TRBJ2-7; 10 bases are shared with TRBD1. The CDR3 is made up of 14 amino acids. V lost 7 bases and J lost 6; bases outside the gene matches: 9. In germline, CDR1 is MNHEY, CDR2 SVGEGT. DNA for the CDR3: TGTGCCAGCACCTCCGGGACAGGGGTGGCCGAGCAGTACTTC. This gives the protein CASTSGTGVAEQYF.

The CDR3 reads CASSQGPAYEQYF. The CDR3 nucleotides read TGTGCCAGCAGCCAAGGACCAGCATACGAGCAGTACTTC. The J gene is TRBJ2-7, the V gene TRBV7-8; D gene ambiguous. The germline V gene encodes CDR1 SGHVS and CDR2 FQNEAQ. The CDR3 has 13 amino acids. Trimming pared 5 bases from V and 4 bases from J, leaving 12 bases between.

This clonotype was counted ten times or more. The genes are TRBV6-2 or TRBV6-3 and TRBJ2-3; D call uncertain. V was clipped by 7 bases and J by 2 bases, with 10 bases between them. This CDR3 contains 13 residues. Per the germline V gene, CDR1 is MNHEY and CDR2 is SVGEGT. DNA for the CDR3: TGTGCCAGCACTCGAGCTCCCACAGATACGCAGTATTTT. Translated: CASTRAPTDTQYF.

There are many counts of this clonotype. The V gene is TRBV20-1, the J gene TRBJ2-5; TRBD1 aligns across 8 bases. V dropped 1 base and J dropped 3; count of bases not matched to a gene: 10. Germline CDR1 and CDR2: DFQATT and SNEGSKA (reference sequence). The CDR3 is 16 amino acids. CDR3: CSARGFWTGQKETQYF. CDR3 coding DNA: TGCAGTGCTAGAGGTTTCTGGACAGGGCAGAAAGAGACCCAGTACTTC.

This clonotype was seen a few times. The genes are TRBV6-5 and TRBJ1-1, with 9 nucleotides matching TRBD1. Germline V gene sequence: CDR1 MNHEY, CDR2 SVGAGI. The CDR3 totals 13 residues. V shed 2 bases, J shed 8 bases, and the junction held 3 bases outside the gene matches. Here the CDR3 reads CASSYQDRGEAFF. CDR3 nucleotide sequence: TGTGCCAGCAGTTACCAGGACAGGGGAGAAGCTTTCTTT.

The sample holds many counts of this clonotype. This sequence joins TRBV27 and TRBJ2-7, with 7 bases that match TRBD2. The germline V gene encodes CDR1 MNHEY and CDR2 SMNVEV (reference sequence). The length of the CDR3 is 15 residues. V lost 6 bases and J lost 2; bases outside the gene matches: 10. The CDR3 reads CASSPVGGSPYEQYF. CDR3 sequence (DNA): TGTGCCAGCAGCCCAGTGGGAGGGTCCCCCTACGAGCAGTACTTC.

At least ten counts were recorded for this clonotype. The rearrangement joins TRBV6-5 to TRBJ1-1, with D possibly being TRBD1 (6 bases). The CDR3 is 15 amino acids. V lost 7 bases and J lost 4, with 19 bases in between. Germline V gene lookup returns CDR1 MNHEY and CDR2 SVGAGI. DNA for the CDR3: TGTGCCAGCACTCAGGGGCTAGAGCAGGCCACTGAAGCTTTCTTT. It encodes CASTQGLEQATEAFF.

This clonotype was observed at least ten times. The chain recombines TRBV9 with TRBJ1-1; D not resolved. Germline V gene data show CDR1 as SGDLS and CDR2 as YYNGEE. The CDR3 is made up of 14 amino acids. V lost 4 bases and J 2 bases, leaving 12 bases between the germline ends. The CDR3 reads CASSPRTRNTEAFF. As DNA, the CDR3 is TGTGCCAGCAGCCCCCGGACCAGAAACACTGAAGCTTTCTTT.

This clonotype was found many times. The CDR3 bases are TGTGCCAGCAGCCAACGGTGGACTAGCACAGATACGCAGTATTTT. This sequence encodes CASSQRWTSTDTQYF. V usage is TRBV14 and J usage is TRBJ2-3; perhaps TRBD2 as D (5 bases). The CDR3 runs to 15 residues. V was cut by 2 bases and J by 0 bases, with 9 bases left in between. Germline CDR1 is SGHDN and CDR2 is FVKESK.

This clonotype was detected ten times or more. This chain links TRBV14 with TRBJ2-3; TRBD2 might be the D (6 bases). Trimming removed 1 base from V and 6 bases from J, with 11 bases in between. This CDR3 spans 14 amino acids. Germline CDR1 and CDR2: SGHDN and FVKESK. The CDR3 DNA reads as TGTGCCAGCAGCCAAGGACTAGGTCGGGATACGCAGTATTTT. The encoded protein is CASSQGLGRDTQYF.

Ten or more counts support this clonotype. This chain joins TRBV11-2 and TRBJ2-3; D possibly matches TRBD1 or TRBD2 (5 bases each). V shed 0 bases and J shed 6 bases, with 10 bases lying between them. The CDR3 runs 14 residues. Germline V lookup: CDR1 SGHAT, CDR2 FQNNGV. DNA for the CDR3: TGTGCCAGCAGCTTAGATATTGGGACGGATACGCAGTATTTT. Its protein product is CASSLDIGTDTQYF.

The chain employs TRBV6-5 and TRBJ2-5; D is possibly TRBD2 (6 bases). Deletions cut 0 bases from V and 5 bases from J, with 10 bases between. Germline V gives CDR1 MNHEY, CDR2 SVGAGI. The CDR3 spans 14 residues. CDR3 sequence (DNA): TGTGCCAGCAGTTACTCATCGAGCGGGGAGACCCAGTACTTC. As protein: CASSYSSSGETQYF.

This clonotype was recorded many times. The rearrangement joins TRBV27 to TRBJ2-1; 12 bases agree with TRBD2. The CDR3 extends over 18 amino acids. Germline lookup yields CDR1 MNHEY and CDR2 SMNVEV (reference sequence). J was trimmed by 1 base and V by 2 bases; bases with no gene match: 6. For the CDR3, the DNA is TGTGCCAGCAGTTTAATGGTGCTAGCGGGAGGGTCCTACAATGAGCAGTTCTTC. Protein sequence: CASSLMVLAGGSYNEQFF.